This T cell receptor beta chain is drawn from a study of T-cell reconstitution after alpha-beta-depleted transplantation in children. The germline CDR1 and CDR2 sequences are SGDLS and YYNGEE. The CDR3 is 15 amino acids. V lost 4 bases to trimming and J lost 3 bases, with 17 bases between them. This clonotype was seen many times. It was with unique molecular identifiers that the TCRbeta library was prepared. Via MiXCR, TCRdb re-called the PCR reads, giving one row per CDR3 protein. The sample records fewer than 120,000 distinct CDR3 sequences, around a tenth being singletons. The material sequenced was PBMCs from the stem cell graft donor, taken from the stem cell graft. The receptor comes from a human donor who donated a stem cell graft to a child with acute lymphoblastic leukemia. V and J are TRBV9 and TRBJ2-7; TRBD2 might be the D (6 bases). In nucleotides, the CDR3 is TGTGCCAGCAGCCCCCCCGCTGGGACTTTCTACGAGCAGTACTTC. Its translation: CASSPPAGTFYEQYF.